These T cell receptor beta chains were read from a single sample in a study of spatial heterogeneity in lung cancer. TCRdb processed the 5' RACE reads anew with MiXCR; each CDR3 protein has one entry. The table records 25,000 to 35,000 distinct CDR3 sequences, roughly 8.4% of them present only once. The sample here was PBMCs, taken at surgery. These receptors were taken from a female donor with early-stage non-small cell lung cancer. The CDR3 runs from the conserved cysteine through the conserved F or W. A D gene is named only where the DNA matches it firmly. Clone sizes are given selectively: once, few, many, or a class where the clone is expanded.

TRBD2,TRBJ2-3,TRBV7-9,many,TGTGCCAGCACCTTCCGACTAGCGGGGCCCACAGATACGCAGTATTTT,CASTFRLAGPTDTQYF
TRBD1,TRBJ2-1,TRBV18,NA,TGTGCCAGCTCACCTCGGACAGGGAAACACAATGAGCAGTTCTTC,CASSPRTGKHNEQFF
TRBD1,TRBJ2-1,TRBV30,NA,TGTGCCTGGAACAGGGGGTCTTACAATGAGCAGTTCTTC,CAWNRGSYNEQFF
NA,TRBJ2-3,TRBV19,few,TGTGCCAGCCGGGCGGCAGCCACAGATACGCAGTATTTT,CASRAAATDTQYF
NA,TRBJ1-2,TRBV12-5,many,TGTGCTAGTGGTTTAATAACTCAGCCGACGGGCTACACCTTC,CASGLITQPTGYTF
NA,TRBJ1-1,TRBV27,many,TGTGCCAGCAGTTTTACAGTGAACACTGAAGCTTTCTTT,CASSFTVNTEAFF
NA,TRBJ2-7,TRBV20-1,NA,TGCAGTGCTAGACGGTTTTTGTCCGAGCAGTACTTC,CSARRFLSEQYF
TRBD2,TRBJ2-1,TRBV11-2,many,TGTGCCAGCAGCTTATCGAGCGGGAGGATCCTTAGCTCCTACAATGAGCAGTTCTTC,CASSLSSGRILSSYNEQFF
NA,TRBJ2-2,TRBV20-1,NA,TGCAGTGCAGAGGGGGGACTAACAGGGGTTAACACCGGGGAGCTGTTTTTT,CSAEGGLTGVNTGELFF
NA,TRBJ2-7,TRBV5-4,medium-sized,TGTGCCAGCTCTGGAGAGACCGGGGAGCAGTACTTC,CASSGETGEQYF
NA,TRBJ2-2,TRBV29-1,many,TGCAGCGTTGGGGCGGGCGGTAGGACCGGGGAGCTGTTTTTT,CSVGAGGRTGELFF
TRBD2,TRBJ2-3,TRBV5-8,few,TGTGCCAGCAGCCTACTTTTAGCGGGAGGGGCAGATACGCAGTATTTT,CASSLLLAGGADTQYF
TRBD2,TRBJ2-3,TRBV5-1,few,TGCGCCAGCAGCTTGGGCCCCGGGACTAGCGGGAGCACAGATACGCAGTATTTT,CASSLGPGTSGSTDTQYF
TRBD2,TRBJ2-5,TRBV7-8,few,TGTGCCAGCGGAAGACTAGCGGGAGTACGGGAGACCCAGTACTTC,CASGRLAGVRETQYF